Below are 10 T cell receptor beta chains sequenced from a single sample in a study of early T cells in non-severe SARS-CoV-2 infection. Each CDR3 protein is one row after TCRdb ran MiXCR on the 5' RACE reads. The table lists about 69,000 distinct CDR3 sequences, over 10% of them singletons. The source material was whole blood, sampled at baseline. All receptors derive from an adult who was a healthcare worker with PCR-confirmed SARS-CoV-2 infection or an uninfected control (not recorded which).

In this sample, this clonotype turned up many times. This rearrangement joins TRBV29-1 to TRBJ2-5; no firm D call. Trimming pared 4 bases from V and 2 bases from J, leaving 8 bases between. The CDR3 runs to 12 residues. Germline V lookup: CDR1 SQVTM, CDR2 ANQGSEA. As DNA, the CDR3 is TGCAGCGTTGGGGTCAAGCAAGAGACCCAGTACTTC. Its translation is CSVGVKQETQYF.

This clonotype was detected a few times. The chain links TRBV4-3 to TRBJ2-2; a weak D match, TRBD2 (6 bases). The germline V gene has CDR1 LGHNA and CDR2 YSLEER. The CDR3 has 15 amino acids. The V end was cut by 5 bases, the J end by 4 bases, with 14 bases between. The CDR3 bases are TGCGCCAGCAGCTCCCTGAAGGGAGGCACCGGGGAGCTGTTTTTT. Translated: CASSSLKGGTGELFF.

This clonotype was found a few times. The V and J genes are TRBV21-1 and TRBJ2-7; the table's D call, TRBD1, has no DNA check behind it. TRBV21-1 is designated a pseudogene. This CDR3 is built from 15 residues. The CDR3 nucleotides read TGTGCCAGCAGCAAAGAGACGCCCCGGCCAAACGAGCAGTACTTC. Protein product: CASSKETPRPNEQYF.

This clonotype was seen at least ten times. The chain employs TRBV6-6 and TRBJ2-7, with TRBD1 as a possible D gene (6 bases). The germline V gene encodes CDR1 MNHNY and CDR2 SVGAGI (reference sequence). The CDR3 runs 13 residues. Trimming left V 0 bases short and J 3 bases short, with 6 bases between. This chain's CDR3 is CASSYSDSYEQYF. CDR3 sequence (DNA): TGTGCCAGCAGTTACTCGGACAGCTACGAGCAGTACTTC.

This clonotype was counted ten times or more. The V gene is TRBV5-1, the J gene TRBJ2-2; D possibly matches TRBD1 or TRBD2 (5 bases each). The CDR3 loop spans 14 amino acids. V was clipped by 0 bases and J by 5 bases, with 8 bases between them. Germline assignment: CDR1 SGHRS and CDR2 YFSETQ. This CDR3 is CASSLDWGTGELFF. The CDR3 DNA is TGCGCCAGCAGCTTGGATTGGGGGACCGGGGAGCTGTTTTTT.

The chain joins TRBV28 to TRBJ2-7; TRBD1 matches 8 bases. This CDR3 contains 14 residues. CDR1 and CDR2 from the germline V gene are MDHEN and SYDVKM. The ends lost 3 bases at V and 3 bases at J; junction bases unmatched: 4. In DNA, the CDR3 is TGTGCCAGCAGTTTCCATACAGGGGGCTACGAGCAGTACTTC. Amino acid sequence: CASSFHTGGYEQYF.

The table lists this clonotype with a few counts. The CDR3 reads CASRTRTSGTDEQFF. In nucleotides, the CDR3 is TGTGCCAGCAGAACTCGGACTAGCGGGACGGATGAGCAGTTCTTC. V usage is TRBV6-6 and J usage is TRBJ2-1, with 12 bases lining up with TRBD2. There are 15 residues in the CDR3. The junction had 8 bases not matched to a gene; V was cut back by 6 bases and J by 8 bases. Germline CDR1 is MNHNY and CDR2 is SVGAGI (reference sequence).

Many counts were recorded for this clonotype. V is TRBV10-3 and J is TRBJ2-7, with 8 bases identical to TRBD2. The CDR3 length is 14 residues. Germline CDR1 reads ENHRY; CDR2 reads SYGVKD. Trimming removed 2 bases from V and 7 bases from J; junction bases left unmatched: 7. The CDR3 DNA is TGTGCCATCAGTGAGGGCGGGAGGCCGGGGGAGCAGTACTTC. Amino acid sequence: CAISEGGRPGEQYF.

Ten or more counts support this clonotype. V gene TRBV18 combines with J gene TRBJ2-7; 7 nucleotides agree with TRBD1. Germline values: CDR1 KGHSH, CDR2 LQKENI. The CDR3 loop spans 15 amino acids. Trimming at V came to 0 bases and at J to 6 bases, leaving 8 bases not matched to a gene. Here the CDR3 DNA reads TGTGCCAGCTCACCACCCTTAGGGGGCGAGGGCGAGCAGTACTTC. The encoded protein is CASSPPLGGEGEQYF.

The CDR3 reads CSTDEANYGYTF. DNA of the CDR3: TGCAGCACCGACGAGGCTAACTATGGCTACACCTTC. V is TRBV29-1 and J is TRBJ1-2; no reliable D call. This CDR3 region has 12 residues. Trimming took 8 bases from V and 0 from J, leaving 10 bases between them. CDR1 and CDR2 (germline): SQVTM, ANQGSEA. The variable domain in full, completed from reference TRBV29-1 and TRBJ1-2, reads SAVISQKPSRDICQRGTSLTIQCQVDSQVTMMFWYRQQPGQSLTLIATANQGSEATYESGFVIDKFPISRPNLTFSTLTVSNMSPEDSSIYLCSTDEANYGYTFGSGTRLTVV.